This T cell receptor (beta chain) originates from a study of identical twins (dated by TCRdb to 2016 to 2017). A note on the overall study: TCR alpha and beta repertoires from monozygotic twins, unrelated adults of various ages and cord blood were deep-sequenced to test whether fetal clonotypes persist. Replicate twin experiments were performed at different times using different library preparation protocols to rule out contamination. Overall results and qualifications from the work: Out-of-frame TCR alpha sharing in monozygotic twins was systematically underestimated by recombination models, whereas sharing between unrelated individuals was in agreement with the recombination models. Fewer insertions were carried by abundant cord blood beta clonotypes, a similar but weaker trend appeared in young adult naive repertoires, and no such trend appeared in memory repertoires. Zero-insertion analyses could be partly confounded by invariant T cells such as MAIT and iNKT, although diverse VJ usage argued against such confounding for most clonotypes. Conclusions relied on cross-sectional statistical analysis, since the same donors could not be followed over many years. Compared with coincidental sharing between unrelated individuals, out-of-frame TCR alpha sequences shared between twins had an excess of sequences with low generation probability. In beta out-of-frame sequences, excess twin sharing was weaker, because having fewer shared sequences lowered the signal-to-noise ratio.

The library came from 5' RACE. The run used an Illumina HiSeq 2000. A universal primer binding site was added through template switching, and the final cDNA carried a unique molecular identifier so that TCR cDNA molecules could be counted accurately. Specific primers in the conserved constant-segment region were used to synthesize first-strand cDNA for the TCR alpha and beta chains. To control for contamination, each cDNA library was double barcoded with a SMART-Mk sample barcode plus Illumina barcodes. Two successive PCR steps introduced TruSeq adapter sequences along with Illumina sample barcodes. The TCR alpha and beta cDNA libraries were sequenced on the Illumina HiSeq platform using custom primers. Per the original workflow: Unique molecular identifiers were extracted from raw reads with MiGEC, and CDR3 positions were determined with MiXCR. For each individual, recombination models were inferred using an EM algorithm with the repgenHMM and IGoR tools. Shared clonotypes were analyzed with the tcR package in R, and sharing was normalized by the product of cloneset sizes. To study raw recombination without the effects of thymic and clonal selection, out-of-frame nonproductive sequences were analyzed. TCRdb redid the processing of the public reads, applying fastp at Q25 and MiXCR, and retained in-frame beta chains. Each entry merges the rows of one CDR3 protein and shows their most common DNA and genes. The V and J calls were not made by the authors but by TCRdb's processing. The sample records approximately 280,000 distinct CDR3 sequences, under 9% of which are singletons. Less than 2.5% of the sample is in the top ten clones.

About this clonotype: What this receptor recognizes is not known. Nothing much larger sits one base from this clone, and base qualities are not available.

The CDR1 and CDR2 encoded by the germline V gene (reference sequence) are DFQATT and SNEGSKA. Deletion took 3 bases off V and 3 bases off J, with a span of 17 bases between the germline ends. From the cysteine through the phenylalanine, the CDR3 covers 15 amino acids. The CDR3 DNA has 45 bases and is translated from base 1. All donors were healthy Caucasians. The twin cohort comprised three pairs of female monozygotic twins, all aged roughly 18 to 29 years. Miltenyi CD45RO+ enrichment and human naive T-cell isolation kits were used to isolate memory (CD45RO+) and naive T cells from PBMC. This same sample was also part of a study on yellow fever vaccine responses in identical twins. As that second paper reports: The authors reported that the T cell response to vaccination in identical twins appeared partly convergent and partly personalized. In identical twins, the study followed T cell clones that responded to the vaccine with precision.

The chain is encoded by TRBV20-1 joined to TRBJ2-5; TRBD2 is a possible D gene, resting on 6 matching bases. Sample: memory (CD45RO+) T cells sorted from blood. Interpreted using the paper, the cell subset or site label stands for: CD45RO+ enriched T cells. The TCR comes from a woman aged 18 to 35 in good health. The base sequence is TGCAGTGCTAGCGGCACACTAGCCGGAGAAGAGACCCAGTACTTC. Its amino acids are CSASGTLAGEETQYF.